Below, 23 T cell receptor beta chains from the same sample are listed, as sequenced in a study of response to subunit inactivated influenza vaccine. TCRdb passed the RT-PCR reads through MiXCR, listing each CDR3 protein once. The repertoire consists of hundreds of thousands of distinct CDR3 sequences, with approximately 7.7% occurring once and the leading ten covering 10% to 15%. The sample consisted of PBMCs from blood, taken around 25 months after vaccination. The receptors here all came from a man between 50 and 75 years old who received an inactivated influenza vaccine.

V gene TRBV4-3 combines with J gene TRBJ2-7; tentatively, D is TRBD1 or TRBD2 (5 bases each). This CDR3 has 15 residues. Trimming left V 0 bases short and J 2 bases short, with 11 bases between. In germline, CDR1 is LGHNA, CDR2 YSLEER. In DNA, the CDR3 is TGCGCCAGCAGCCAAGATACGGGGCCGGCCTACGAGCAGTACTTC. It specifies CASSQDTGPAYEQYF.

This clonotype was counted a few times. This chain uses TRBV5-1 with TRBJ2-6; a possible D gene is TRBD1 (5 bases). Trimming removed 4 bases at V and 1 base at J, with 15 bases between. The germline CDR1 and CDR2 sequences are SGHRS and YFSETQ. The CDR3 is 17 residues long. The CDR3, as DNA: TGCGCCAGCAGCCTACGAAGCAGGGTATCTGGGGCCAACGTCCTGACTTTC. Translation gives CASSLRSRVSGANVLTF. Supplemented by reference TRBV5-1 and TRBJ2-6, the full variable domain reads KAGVTQTPRYLIKTRGQQVTLSCSPISGHRSVSWYQQTPGQGLQFLFEYFSETQRNKGNFPGRFSGRQFSNSRSEMNVSTLELGDSALYLCASSLRSRVSGANVLTFGAGSRLTVL.

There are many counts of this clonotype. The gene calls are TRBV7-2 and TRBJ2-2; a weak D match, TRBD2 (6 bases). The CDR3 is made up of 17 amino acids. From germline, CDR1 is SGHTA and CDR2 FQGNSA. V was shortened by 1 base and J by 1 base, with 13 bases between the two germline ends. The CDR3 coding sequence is TGTGCCAGCAGCTTAGGTTCGAGCGGGTTGAACACCGGGGAGCTGTTTTTT. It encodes CASSLGSSGLNTGELFF.

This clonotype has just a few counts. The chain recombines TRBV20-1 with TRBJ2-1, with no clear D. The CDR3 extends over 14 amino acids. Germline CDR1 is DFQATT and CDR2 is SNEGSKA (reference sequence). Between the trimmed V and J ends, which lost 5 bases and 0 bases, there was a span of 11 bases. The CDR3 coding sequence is TGCAGTGCTGGATGGGCGGCCTCCTACAATGAGCAGTTCTTC. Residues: CSAGWAASYNEQFF.

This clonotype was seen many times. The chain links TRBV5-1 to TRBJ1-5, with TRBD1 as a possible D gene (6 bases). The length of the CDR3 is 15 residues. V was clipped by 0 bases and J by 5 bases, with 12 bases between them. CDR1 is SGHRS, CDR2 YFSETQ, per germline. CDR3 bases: TGCGCCAGCAGCTTGGAGGGGCAGGGGCATCAGCCCCAGCATTTT. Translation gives CASSLEGQGHQPQHF.

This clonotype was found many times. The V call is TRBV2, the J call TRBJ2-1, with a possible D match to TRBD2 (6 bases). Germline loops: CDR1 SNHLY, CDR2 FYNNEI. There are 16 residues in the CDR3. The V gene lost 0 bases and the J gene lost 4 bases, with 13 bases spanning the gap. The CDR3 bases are TGTGCCAGCAGTGAAGCGAATAGCGGAACTTACAATGAGCAGTTCTTC. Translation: CASSEANSGTYNEQFF. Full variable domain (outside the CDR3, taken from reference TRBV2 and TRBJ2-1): EPEVTQTPSHQVTQMGQEVILRCVPISNHLYFYWYRQILGQKVEFLVSFYNNEISEKSEIFDDQFSVERPDGSNFTLKIRSTKLEDSAMYFCASSEANSGTYNEQFFGPGTRLTVL.

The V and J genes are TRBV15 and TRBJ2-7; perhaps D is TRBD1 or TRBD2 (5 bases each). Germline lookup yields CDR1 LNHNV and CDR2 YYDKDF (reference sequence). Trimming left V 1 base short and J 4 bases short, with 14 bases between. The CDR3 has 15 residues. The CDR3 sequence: CATSRGDGIVYEQYF. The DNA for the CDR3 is TGTGCCACCAGCAGAGGGGACGGGATCGTATACGAGCAGTACTTC.

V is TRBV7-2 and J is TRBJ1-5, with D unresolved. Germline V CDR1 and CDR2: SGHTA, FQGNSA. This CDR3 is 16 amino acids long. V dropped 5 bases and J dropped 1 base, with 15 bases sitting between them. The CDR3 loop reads CASSPRPGQSNQPQHF. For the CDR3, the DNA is TGTGCCAGCAGCCCAAGGCCGGGTCAAAGCAATCAGCCCCAGCATTTT. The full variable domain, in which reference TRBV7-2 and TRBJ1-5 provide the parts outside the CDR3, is GAGVSQSPSNKVTEKGKDVELRCDPISGHTALYWYRQSLGQGLEFLIYFQGNSAPDKSGLPSDRFSAERTGGSVSTLTIQRTQQEDSAVYLCASSPRPGQSNQPQHFGDGTRLSIL.

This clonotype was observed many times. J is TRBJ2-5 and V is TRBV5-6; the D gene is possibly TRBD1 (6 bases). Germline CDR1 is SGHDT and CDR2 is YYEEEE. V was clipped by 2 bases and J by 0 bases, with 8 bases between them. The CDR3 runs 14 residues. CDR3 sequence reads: CASSLQGYQETQYF. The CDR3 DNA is TGTGCCAGCAGCTTACAGGGTTACCAAGAGACCCAGTACTTC.

CDR3 residues: CASSRRTGPFSEQYF. CDR3 sequence (DNA): TGTGCCAGCAGCCGTCGGACAGGCCCTTTTAGTGAGCAGTACTTC. The V and J genes are TRBV5-6 and TRBJ2-7, with TRBD1 matching 7 bases. The CDR3 has 15 amino acids. Trimming removed 4 bases from V and 7 bases from J; junction bases left unmatched: 14. Germline assignment: CDR1 SGHDT and CDR2 YYEEEE.

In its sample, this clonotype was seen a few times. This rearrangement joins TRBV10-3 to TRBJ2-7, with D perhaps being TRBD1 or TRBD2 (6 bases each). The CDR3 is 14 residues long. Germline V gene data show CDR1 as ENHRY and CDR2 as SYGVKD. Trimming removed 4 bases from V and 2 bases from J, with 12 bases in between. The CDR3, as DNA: TGTGCCATCAGTGCCAGGAGGGACACCTACGAGCAGTACTTC. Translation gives CAISARRDTYEQYF.

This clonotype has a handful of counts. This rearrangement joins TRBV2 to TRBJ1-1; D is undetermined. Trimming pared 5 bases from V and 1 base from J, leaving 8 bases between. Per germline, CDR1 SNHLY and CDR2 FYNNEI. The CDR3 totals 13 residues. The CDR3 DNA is TGTGCCAGCAGTTCCTTGGAGAACACTGAAGCTTTCTTT. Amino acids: CASSSLENTEAFF.

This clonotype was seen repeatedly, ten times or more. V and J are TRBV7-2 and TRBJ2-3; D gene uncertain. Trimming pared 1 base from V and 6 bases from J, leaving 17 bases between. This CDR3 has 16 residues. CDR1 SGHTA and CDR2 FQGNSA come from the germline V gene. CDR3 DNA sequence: TGTGCCAGCAGCTTAGGACGGCGAGGATCGAGGGATACGCAGTATTTT. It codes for CASSLGRRGSRDTQYF.

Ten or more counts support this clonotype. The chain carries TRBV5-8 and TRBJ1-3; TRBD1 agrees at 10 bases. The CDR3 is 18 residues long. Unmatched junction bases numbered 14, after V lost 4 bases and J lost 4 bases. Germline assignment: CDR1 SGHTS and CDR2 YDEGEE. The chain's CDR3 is CASSRAPGQGPIGNTIYF. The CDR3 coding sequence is TGTGCCAGCAGCAGAGCACCGGGACAGGGGCCGATCGGAAACACCATATATTTT.

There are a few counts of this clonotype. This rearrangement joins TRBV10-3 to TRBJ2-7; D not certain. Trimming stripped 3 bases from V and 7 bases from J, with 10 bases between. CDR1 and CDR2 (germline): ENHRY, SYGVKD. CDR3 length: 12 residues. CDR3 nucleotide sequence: TGTGCCATCAGTGATGATAGGCAAGAGCAGTACTTC. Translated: CAISDDRQEQYF.

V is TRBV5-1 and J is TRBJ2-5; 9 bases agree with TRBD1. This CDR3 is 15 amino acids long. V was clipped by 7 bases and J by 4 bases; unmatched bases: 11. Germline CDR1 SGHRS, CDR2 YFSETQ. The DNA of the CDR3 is TGCGCCAGCGAACTCGACAGGGGGGCTGGAGAGACCCAGTACTTC. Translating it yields CASELDRGAGETQYF.

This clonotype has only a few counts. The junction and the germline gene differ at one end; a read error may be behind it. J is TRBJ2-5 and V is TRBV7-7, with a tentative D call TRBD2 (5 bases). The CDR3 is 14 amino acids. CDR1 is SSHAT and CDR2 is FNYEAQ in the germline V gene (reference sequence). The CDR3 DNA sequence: TGTGCTAGCAGCTTAGCGAGACTGGGGGAGACCCAGTACTTC. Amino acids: CASSLARLGETQYF.

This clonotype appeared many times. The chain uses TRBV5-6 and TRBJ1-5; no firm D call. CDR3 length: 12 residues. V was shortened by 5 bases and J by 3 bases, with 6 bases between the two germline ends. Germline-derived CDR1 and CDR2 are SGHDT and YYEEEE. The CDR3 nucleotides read TGTGCCAGCAGTCGTATCAATCAGCCCCAGCATTTT. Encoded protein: CASSRINQPQHF.

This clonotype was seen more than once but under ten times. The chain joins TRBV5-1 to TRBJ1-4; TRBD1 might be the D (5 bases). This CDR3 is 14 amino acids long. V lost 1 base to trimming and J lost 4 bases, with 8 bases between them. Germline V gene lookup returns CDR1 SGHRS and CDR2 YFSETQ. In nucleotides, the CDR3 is TGCGCCAGCAGCTTGTCAGGGTATAATGAAAAACTGTTTTTT. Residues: CASSLSGYNEKLFF.

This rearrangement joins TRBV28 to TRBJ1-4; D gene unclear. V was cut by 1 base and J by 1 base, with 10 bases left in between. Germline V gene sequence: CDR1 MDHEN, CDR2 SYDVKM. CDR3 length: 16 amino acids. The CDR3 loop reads CASSLSQQITNEKLFF. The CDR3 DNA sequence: TGTGCCAGCAGTTTATCCCAACAGATAACTAATGAAAAACTGTTTTTT. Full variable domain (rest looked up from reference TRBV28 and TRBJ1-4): DVKVTQSSRYLVKRTGEKVFLECVQDMDHENMFWYRQDPGLGLRLIYFSYDVKMKEKGDIPEGYSVSREKKERFSLILESASTNQTSMYLCASSLSQQITNEKLFFGSGTQLSVL.

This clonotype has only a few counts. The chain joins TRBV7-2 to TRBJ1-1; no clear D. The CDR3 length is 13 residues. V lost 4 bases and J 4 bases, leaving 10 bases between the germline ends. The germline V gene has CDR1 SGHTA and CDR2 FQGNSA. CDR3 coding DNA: TGTGCCAGCAGCTACGTGAGAAGCACTGAAGCTTTCTTT. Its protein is CASSYVRSTEAFF. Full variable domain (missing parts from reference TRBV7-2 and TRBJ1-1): GAGVSQSPSNKVTEKGKDVELRCDPISGHTALYWYRQSLGQGLEFLIYFQGNSAPDKSGLPSDRFSAERTGGSVSTLTIQRTQQEDSAVYLCASSYVRSTEAFFGQGTRLTVV.

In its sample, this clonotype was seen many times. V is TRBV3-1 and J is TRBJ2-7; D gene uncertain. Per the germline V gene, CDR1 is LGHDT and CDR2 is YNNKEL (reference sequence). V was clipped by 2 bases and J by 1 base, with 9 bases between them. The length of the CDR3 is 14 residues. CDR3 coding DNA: TGTGCCAGCAGCCAAAGGAGTCAGTCCTACGAGCAGTACTTC. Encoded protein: CASSQRSQSYEQYF.

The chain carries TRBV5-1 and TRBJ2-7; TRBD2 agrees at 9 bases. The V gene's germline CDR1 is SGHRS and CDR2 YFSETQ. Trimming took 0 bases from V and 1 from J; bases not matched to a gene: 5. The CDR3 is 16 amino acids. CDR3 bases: TGCGCCAGCAGCTTGGTCGAGACTAGCGGATCCTACGAGCAGTACTTC. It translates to CASSLVETSGSYEQYF. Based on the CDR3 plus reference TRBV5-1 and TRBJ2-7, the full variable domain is KAGVTQTPRYLIKTRGQQVTLSCSPISGHRSVSWYQQTPGQGLQFLFEYFSETQRNKGNFPGRFSGRQFSNSRSEMNVSTLELGDSALYLCASSLVETSGSYEQYFGPGTRLTVT.